The rows below give T cell receptor beta chains drawn from one sample of a study of blood T cell repertoires in COVID-19. Sequencing was performed with immunoSEQ multiplex PCR; in TCRdb, only in-frame clones are kept and a portion is missing. Seen here are fewer than 400,000 clones, about 83% observed once, and the top ten hold around 10%. The source material was PBMCs or T cells enriched from blood (not recorded which). These receptors originate from a woman aged 50 to 60 who had recovered from COVID-19. The CDR3 runs from the conserved cysteine through the conserved F or W. Fields, in order: CDR3 protein, CDR3 DNA, D gene, V gene, J gene, CDR3 length, clone size. D genes are given only for firm matches. Clone size appears in some rows only: once, few, many, or a class for an expanded clone.

CASTYEGAPNTEAFF,TGTGCCAGCACTTACGAGGGAGCGCCGAACACTGAAGCTTTCTTT,.,TRBV6-2/TRBV6-3,TRBJ1-1,15,.
CAWNRGPGNTIYF,TGTGCCTGGAACAGGGGGCCTGGAAACACCATATATTTT,TRBD1,TRBV30,TRBJ1-3,13,.
CAWSRGQLYGYTF,TGTGCCTGGAGTAGGGGTCAGCTCTATGGCTACACCTTC,.,TRBV30,TRBJ1-2,13,.
CASGTRGTGGTDTQYF,TGTGCTAGTGGTACCCGAGGGACAGGGGGCACAGATACGCAGTATTTT,TRBD1,TRBV12-5,TRBJ2-3,16,.
CASSQMWREKLFF,TGCGCCAGCAGCCAAATGTGGAGAGAAAAACTGTTTTTT,.,TRBV4-1,TRBJ1-4,13,.
CASSDRGWAGYTF,TGTGCCAGCAGCGACAGGGGTTGGGCAGGCTACACCTTC,TRBD1,TRBV6-5,TRBJ1-2,13,.
CSASSGSGNTIYF,TGCAGTGCTAGTTCGGGATCCGGAAACACCATATATTTT,.,TRBV20-1,TRBJ1-3,13,.
CASSFDRAGYEAFF,TGTGCCAGCAGCTTTGACAGGGCCGGATATGAAGCTTTCTTT,TRBD1,TRBV7-9,TRBJ1-1,14,.
CASSRKGVDTGELFF,TGTGCCAGCAGCAGGAAGGGGGTGGACACCGGGGAGCTGTTTTTT,.,TRBV7-9,TRBJ2-2,15,.
CASSFVRNTEAFF,TGTGCCAGCAGTTTTGTCAGGAACACTGAAGCTTTCTTT,.,TRBV12-3/TRBV12-4,TRBJ1-1,13,.
CATSRGTGGVAETQYF,TGTGCCACCAGCCGTGGGACAGGGGGCGTAGCAGAGACCCAGTACTTC,TRBD1,TRBV24-1,TRBJ2-5,16,.
CASSLTGQVNTGELFF,TGTGCCAGCAGCCTGACGGGACAGGTCAACACCGGGGAGCTGTTTTTT,TRBD1,TRBV13,TRBJ2-2,16,.
CASSSHFRDRVTGANVLTF,TGTGCCAGCAGCTCACACTTCCGGGACAGGGTGACTGGGGCCAACGTCCTGACTTTC,TRBD1,TRBV7-9,TRBJ2-6,19,many
CATVGAGRTGNTIYF,TGTGCCACCGTGGGGGCAGGGCGAACTGGAAACACCATATATTTT,.,TRBV19,TRBJ1-3,15,once
CASSKTAYYEQYF,TGTGCCAGCAGCAAGACAGCCTACTACGAGCAGTACTTC,.,TRBV11-1,TRBJ2-7,13,.
CASSEGGPYGYTF,TGTGCCAGCAGCGAGGGTGGTCCCTATGGCTACACCTTC,.,TRBV7-8,TRBJ1-2,13,.
CASSQDLVGANPNQPQHF,TGCGCCAGCAGCCAAGATCTGGTAGGGGCAAACCCGAATCAGCCCCAGCATTTT,.,TRBV4-1,TRBJ1-5,18,.
CASSLGSVGQGDSEQFF,TGTGCCAGCAGTTTAGGCTCCGTAGGACAGGGGGATAGCGAGCAGTTCTTC,TRBD1,TRBV28,TRBJ2-1,17,.
CASSSKGMSGGTTDTQYF,TGTGCCAGCAGCTCCAAAGGGATGAGCGGGGGGACCACAGATACGCAGTATTTT,TRBD2,TRBV7-3,TRBJ2-3,18,.
CASSSGLEETQYF,TGTGCCAGCAGTTCGGGACTTGAAGAGACCCAGTACTTC,.,TRBV12-3/TRBV12-4,TRBJ2-5,13,.
CASSLGGEGTEAFF,TGCGCCAGCAGCCTCGGTGGGGAGGGGACTGAAGCTTTCTTT,.,TRBV4-1,TRBJ1-1,14,.
CASRVGGSSYEQYF,TGTGCCAGCAGGGTAGGAGGGAGCTCCTACGAGCAGTACTTC,.,TRBV2,TRBJ2-7,14,.
CASSSRGPRWPSSYNEQFF,TGTGCCAGCAGCTCGAGGGGGCCCCGTTGGCCGAGCTCCTACAATGAGCAGTTCTTC,TRBD1,TRBV13,TRBJ2-1,19,.
CASRKRRTSTGWNTGELFF,TGTGCCAGCAGGAAACGCAGGACTTCCACCGGTTGGAACACCGGGGAGCTGTTTTTT,.,TRBV7-8,TRBJ2-2,19,.
CASSTTARGYTF,TGCGCCAGCAGCACCACTGCCCGTGGCTACACCTTC,.,TRBV5-1,TRBJ1-2,12,.
CASSFMGRGQETQYF,TGTGCCAGCAGTTTTATGGGTCGGGGACAGGAGACCCAGTACTTC,TRBD1,TRBV27,TRBJ2-5,15,.
CASSQVVGAFEQFF,TGTGCCAGCAGCCAAGTGGTAGGGGCATTTGAGCAGTTCTTC,.,TRBV3-1/TRBV3-2,TRBJ2-1,14,.
CASSLAGWETQYF,TGTGCCAGCAGTCTCGCGGGGTGGGAGACCCAGTACTTC,.,TRBV28,TRBJ2-5,13,.
CASSQDLLARQETQYF,TGTGCCAGCAGCCAAGATCTCCTAGCGCGGCAAGAGACCCAGTACTTC,.,TRBV4-2,TRBJ2-5,16,.
CASSQEGGPSSYEQYF,TGCGCCAGCAGCCAAGAGGGAGGGCCCAGCTCCTACGAGCAGTACTTC,TRBD2,TRBV4-3,TRBJ2-7,16,.